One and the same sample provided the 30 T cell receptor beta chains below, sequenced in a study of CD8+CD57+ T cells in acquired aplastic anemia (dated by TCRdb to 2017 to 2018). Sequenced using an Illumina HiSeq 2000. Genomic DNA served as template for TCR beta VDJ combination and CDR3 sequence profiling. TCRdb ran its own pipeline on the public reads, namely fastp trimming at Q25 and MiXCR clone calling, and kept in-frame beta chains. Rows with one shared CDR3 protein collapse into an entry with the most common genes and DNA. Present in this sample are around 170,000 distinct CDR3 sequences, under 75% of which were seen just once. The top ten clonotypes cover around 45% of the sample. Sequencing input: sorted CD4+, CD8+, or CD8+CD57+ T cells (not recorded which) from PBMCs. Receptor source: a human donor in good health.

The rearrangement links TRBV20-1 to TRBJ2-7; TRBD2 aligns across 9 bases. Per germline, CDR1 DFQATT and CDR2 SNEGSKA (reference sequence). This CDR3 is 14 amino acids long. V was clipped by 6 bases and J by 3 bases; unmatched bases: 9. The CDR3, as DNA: TGCAGTGCCATTCCGCGGGGGGGACGCTACGAGCAGTACTTC. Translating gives CSAIPRGGRYEQYF.

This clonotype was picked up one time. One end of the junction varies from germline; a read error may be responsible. CDR3 sequence reads: CASSLVPIRTDTQYF. CDR3 nucleotide sequence: TGTGCTAGCAGCTTAGTGCCCATTCGCACAGATACGCAGTATTTT. The chain couples TRBV7-6 to TRBJ2-3; D call uncertain. This CDR3 has 15 amino acids. The germline gives CDR1 SGHVS, CDR2 FNYEAQ. Variable domain in full (rest from reference TRBV7-6 and TRBJ2-3): GAGVSQSPRYKVTKRGQDVALRCDPISGHVSLYWYRQALGQGPEFLTYFNYEAQQDKSGLPNDRFSAERPEGSISTLTIQRTEQRDSAMYRCASSLVPIRTDTQYFGPGTRLTVL.

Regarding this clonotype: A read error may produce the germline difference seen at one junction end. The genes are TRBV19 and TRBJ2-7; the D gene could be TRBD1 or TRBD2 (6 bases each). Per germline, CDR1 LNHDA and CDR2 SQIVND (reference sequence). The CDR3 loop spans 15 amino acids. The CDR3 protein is CVSRGWGDHSYEQYF. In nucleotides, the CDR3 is TGTGTCAGTAGGGGGTGGGGGGACCACTCCTACGAGCAATACTTC.

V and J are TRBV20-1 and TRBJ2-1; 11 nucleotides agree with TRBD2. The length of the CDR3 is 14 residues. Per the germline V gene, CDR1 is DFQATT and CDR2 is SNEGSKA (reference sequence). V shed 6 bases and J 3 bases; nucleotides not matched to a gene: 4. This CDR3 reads CSAQTSGNYNEQFF. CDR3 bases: TGCAGTGCGCAGACTAGCGGGAACTACAATGAGCAGTTCTTC.

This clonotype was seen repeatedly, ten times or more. This CDR3 is CASSVGGQGETQYF. The CDR3 DNA follows: TGTGCCAGCAGCGTAGGGGGACAGGGAGAGACCCAGTACTTC. This chain links TRBV9 with TRBJ2-5, with 9 positions matching TRBD1. The trim removed 0 bases at V and 4 bases at J, leaving 1 base unmatched. CDR3 length: 14 residues. Germline V gene data show CDR1 as SGDLS and CDR2 as YYNGEE.

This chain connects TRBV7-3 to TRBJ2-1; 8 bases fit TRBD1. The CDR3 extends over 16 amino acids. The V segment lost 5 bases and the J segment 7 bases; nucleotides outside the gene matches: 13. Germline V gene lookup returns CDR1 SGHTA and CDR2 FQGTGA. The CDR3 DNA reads TGTGCCAGCAGCCTCCCGGACAGGGACGGGGAGAATGAGCAGTTCTTC. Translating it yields CASSLPDRDGENEQFF.

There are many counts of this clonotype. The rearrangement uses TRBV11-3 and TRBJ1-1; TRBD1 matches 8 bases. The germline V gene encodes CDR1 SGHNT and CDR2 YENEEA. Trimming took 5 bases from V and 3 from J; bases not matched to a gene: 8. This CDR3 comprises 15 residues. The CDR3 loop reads CASSDRQGTYTEAFF. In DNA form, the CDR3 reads TGTGCCAGCAGCGATAGACAGGGGACGTACACTGAAGCTTTCTTT.

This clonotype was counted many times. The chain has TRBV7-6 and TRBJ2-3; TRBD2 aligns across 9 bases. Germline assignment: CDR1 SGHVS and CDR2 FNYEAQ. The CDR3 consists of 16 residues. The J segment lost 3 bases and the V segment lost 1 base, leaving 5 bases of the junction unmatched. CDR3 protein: CASSLEGLAGTDTQYF. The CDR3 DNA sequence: TGTGCCAGCAGCTTAGAGGGACTAGCCGGTACAGATACGCAGTATTTT. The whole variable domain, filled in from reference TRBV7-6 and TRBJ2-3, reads GAGVSQSPRYKVTKRGQDVALRCDPISGHVSLYWYRQALGQGPEFLTYFNYEAQQDKSGLPNDRFSAERPEGSISTLTIQRTEQRDSAMYRCASSLEGLAGTDTQYFGPGTRLTVL.

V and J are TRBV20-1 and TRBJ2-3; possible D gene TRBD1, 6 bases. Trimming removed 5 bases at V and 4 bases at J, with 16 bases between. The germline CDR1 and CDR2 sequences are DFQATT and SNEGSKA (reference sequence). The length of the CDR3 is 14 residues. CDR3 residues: CSALDRLLADTQYF. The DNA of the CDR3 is TGCAGTGCTCTGGACAGACTACTCGCAGATACGCAGTATTTT.

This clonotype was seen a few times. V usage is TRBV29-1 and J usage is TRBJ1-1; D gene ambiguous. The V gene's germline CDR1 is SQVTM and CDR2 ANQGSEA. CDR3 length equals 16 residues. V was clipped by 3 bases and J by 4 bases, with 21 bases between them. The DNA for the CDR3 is TGCAGCGTTGATCCCATTTTGGCGCGCAAGAGCACTGAAGCTTTCTTT. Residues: CSVDPILARKSTEAFF.

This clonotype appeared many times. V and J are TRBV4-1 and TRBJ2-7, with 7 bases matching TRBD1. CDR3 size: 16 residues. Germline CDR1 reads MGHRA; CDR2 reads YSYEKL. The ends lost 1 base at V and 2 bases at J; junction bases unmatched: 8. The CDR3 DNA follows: TGCGCCAGCAGCCAAGTTGAGACAGGGTCTACCTACGAGCAGTACTTC. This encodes CASSQVETGSTYEQYF.

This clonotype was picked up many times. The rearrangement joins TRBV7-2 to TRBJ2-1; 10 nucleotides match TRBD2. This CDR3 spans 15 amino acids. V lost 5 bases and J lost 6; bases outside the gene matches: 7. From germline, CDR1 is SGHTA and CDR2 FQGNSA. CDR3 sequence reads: CASSTLAGVSNEQFF. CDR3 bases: TGTGCCAGCAGCACTCTAGCGGGAGTCAGCAATGAGCAGTTCTTC.

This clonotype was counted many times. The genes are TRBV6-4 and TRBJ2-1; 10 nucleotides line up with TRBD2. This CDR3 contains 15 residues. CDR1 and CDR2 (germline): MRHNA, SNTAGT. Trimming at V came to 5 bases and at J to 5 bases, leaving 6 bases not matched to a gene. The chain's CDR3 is CASSQTSGDNNEQFF. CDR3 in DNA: TGTGCCAGCAGTCAAACTAGCGGGGATAACAATGAGCAGTTCTTC.

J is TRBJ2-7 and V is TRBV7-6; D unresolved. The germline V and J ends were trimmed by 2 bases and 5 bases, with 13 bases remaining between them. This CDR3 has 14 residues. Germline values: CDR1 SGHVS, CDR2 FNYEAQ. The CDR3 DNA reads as TGTGCCAGCAGCTTATTTACATCGGATGACGAGCAGTACTTC. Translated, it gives CASSLFTSDDEQYF.

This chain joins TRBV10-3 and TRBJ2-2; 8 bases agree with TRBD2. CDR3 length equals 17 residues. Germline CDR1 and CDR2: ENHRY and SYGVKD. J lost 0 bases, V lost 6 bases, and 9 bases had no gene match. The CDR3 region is CAIRTGGGSPNTGELFF. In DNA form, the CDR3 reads TGTGCCATCAGGACCGGGGGGGGATCCCCGAACACCGGGGAGCTGTTTTTT.

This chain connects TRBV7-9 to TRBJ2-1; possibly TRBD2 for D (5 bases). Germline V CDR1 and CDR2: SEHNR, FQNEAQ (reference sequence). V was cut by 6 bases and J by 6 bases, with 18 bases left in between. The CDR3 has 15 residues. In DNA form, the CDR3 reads TGTGCCAGCAGGGTCGGACGGGAAGGGTCCAATGAGCAGTTCTTC. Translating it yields CASRVGREGSNEQFF.

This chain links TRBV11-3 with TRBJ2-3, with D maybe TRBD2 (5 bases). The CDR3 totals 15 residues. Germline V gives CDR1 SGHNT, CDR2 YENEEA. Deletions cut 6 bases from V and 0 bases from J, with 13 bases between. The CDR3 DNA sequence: TGTGCCAGCAGGAAACGAGGGCTCAGCACAGATACGCAGTATTTT. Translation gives CASRKRGLSTDTQYF.

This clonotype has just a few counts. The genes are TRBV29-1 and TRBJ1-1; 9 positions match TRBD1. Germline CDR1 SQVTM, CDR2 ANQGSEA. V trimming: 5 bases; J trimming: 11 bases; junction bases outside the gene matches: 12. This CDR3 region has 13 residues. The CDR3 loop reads CSVRDRAGDLAFF. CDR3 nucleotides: TGCAGCGTTAGGGACAGGGCGGGAGATTTGGCTTTCTTT.

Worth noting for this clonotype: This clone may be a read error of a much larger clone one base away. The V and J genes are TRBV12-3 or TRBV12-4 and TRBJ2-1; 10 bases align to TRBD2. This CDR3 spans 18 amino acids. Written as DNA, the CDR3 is TGTGCCAGGAGTTTTTTACTAGCGGGGTACGCATCGCATAATGAGCAGTTCTTC. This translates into CARSFLLAGYASHNEQFF.

CDR3 residues: CASSLDSSGNTIYF. The CDR3 DNA is TGCGCCAGCAGCTTGGACAGCTCTGGAAACACCATATATTTT. The chain joins TRBV5-1 to TRBJ1-3, with D uncertain. CDR1 and CDR2 (germline): SGHRS, YFSETQ. This CDR3 region has 14 residues. Between the trimmed V and J ends, which lost 0 bases and 0 bases, there was a span of 4 bases.

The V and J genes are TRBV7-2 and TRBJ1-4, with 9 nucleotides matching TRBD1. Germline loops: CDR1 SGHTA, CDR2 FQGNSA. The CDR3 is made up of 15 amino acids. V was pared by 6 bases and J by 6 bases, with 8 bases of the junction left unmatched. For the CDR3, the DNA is TGTGCCAGCAGTTTTGGGACAGGGCGGCATGAAAAACTGTTTTTT. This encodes CASSFGTGRHEKLFF.

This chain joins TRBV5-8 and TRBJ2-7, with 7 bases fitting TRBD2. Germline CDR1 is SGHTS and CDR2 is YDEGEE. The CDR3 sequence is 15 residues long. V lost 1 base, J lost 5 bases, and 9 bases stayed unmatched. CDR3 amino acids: CASSLTSWGGDEQYF. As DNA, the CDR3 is TGTGCCAGCAGCTTGACTAGCTGGGGAGGGGACGAGCAGTACTTC.

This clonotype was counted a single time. The CDR3 spells CASSSQVARYTDTQYF. The CDR3 nucleotides read TGTGCCAGCAGCTCCCAAGTGGCCAGGTACACAGATACGCAGTATTTT. The V and J genes are TRBV5-6 and TRBJ2-3; D is unresolved. Trimming left V 3 bases short and J 2 bases short, with 16 bases between. The germline gives CDR1 SGHDT, CDR2 YYEEEE. The CDR3 consists of 16 residues.

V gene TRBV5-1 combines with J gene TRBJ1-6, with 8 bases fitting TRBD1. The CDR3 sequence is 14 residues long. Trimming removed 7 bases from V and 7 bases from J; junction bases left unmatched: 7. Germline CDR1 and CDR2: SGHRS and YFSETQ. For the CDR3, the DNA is TGCGCCAGCGAGACCGGGACAGGAAATTCACCCCTCCACTTT. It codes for CASETGTGNSPLHF.

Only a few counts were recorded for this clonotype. The chain's CDR3 is CASSITTGTVFNEQYF. CDR3 sequence (DNA): TGTGCCAGCAGTATTACTACCGGGACAGTGTTCAACGAGCAGTACTTC. The chain has TRBV6-5 and TRBJ2-7, with 7 nucleotides matching TRBD1. The germline V gene encodes CDR1 MNHEY and CDR2 SVGAGI. Germline trimming cut 5 bases from V and 5 bases from J; bases unmatched to any gene: 15. This CDR3 is built from 16 residues.

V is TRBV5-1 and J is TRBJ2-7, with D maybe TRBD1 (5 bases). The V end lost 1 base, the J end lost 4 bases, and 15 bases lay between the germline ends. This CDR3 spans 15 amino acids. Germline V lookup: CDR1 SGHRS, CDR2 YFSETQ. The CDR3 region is CASSLRPGHEYEQYF. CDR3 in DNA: TGCGCCAGCAGCTTGCGCCCAGGACACGAGTACGAGCAGTACTTC.

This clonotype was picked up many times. The CDR3 DNA reads TGTGCCAGCAGTGAACTGGGACAGGGAAACACCGGGGAGCTGTTTTTT. It codes for CASSELGQGNTGELFF. The chain recombines TRBV25-1 with TRBJ2-2; TRBD1 matches 9 bases. The length of the CDR3 is 16 residues. Per germline, CDR1 MGHDK and CDR2 SYGVNS. Trimming cost V 2 bases and J 2 bases; bases outside gene matches: 3. Full variable domain (missing parts from reference TRBV25-1 and TRBJ2-2): EADIYQTPRYLVIGTGKKITLECSQTMGHDKMYWYQQDPGMELHLIHYSYGVNSTEKGDLSSESTVSRIRTEHFPLTLESARPSHTSQYLCASSELGQGNTGELFFGEGSRLTVL.

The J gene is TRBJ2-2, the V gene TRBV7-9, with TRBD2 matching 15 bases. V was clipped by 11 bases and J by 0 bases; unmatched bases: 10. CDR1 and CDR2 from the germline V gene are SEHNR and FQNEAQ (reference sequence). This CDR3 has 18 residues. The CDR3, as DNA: TGTGCCCCTCCTTACGGACTAGCGGGGGGGGCGAACACCGGGGAGCTGTTTTTT. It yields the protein CAPPYGLAGGANTGELFF.

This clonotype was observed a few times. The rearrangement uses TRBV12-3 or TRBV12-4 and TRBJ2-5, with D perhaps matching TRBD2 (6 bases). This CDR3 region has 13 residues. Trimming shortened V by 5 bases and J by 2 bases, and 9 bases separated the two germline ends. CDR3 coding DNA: TGTGCCAGCAGTCCTAGCGAACAAGAGACCCAGTACTTC. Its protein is CASSPSEQETQYF.

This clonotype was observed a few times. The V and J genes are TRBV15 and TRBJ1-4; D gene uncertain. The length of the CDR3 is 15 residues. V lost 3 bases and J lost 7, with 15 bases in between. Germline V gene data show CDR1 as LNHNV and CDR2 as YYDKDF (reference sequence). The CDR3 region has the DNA TGTGCCACCAGCAGGGCGAACGCCGGCGGTGAAAAACTGTTTTTT. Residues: CATSRANAGGEKLFF.